A selection of T cell receptor beta chains follows, all from one sample in a study of cytomegalovirus exposure and HLA in healthy donors. Profiling relied on immunoSEQ multiplex PCR, and the TCRdb table lists in-frame clones only, not all of them. Of 120,000 or so clones listed, about 78% are singletons. Source material: PBMCs. These receptors all stem from a man aged 25 to 40 in good health and CMV-seronegative. Each CDR3 is given with its conserved first and last residue.

>TRBV6-4
CASSVERTDTQYF
>TRBV7-9
CASGLQGTSGYTF
>TRBV9
CASNRDPNTGELFF
>TRBV7-6
CASSSQGRNTEAFF
>TRBV23-1
CASSPDRENEKLFF
>TRBV5-4
CASSLNGGAYNEQFF
>TRBV4-3
CASSQDRASGGAGETQYF
>TRBV7-9
CASSLAPAGNSGNTIYF
>TRBV6-5
CASSFGQGGSNQPQHF
>TRBV7-9
CASTVRGGPAFF
>TRBV5-1
CASRVAGVQETQYF
>TRBV10-3
CAISDYRDSDEQFF
>TRBV5-1
CASSLMGQGDEGYTF
>TRBV4-1
CASSQDYRLAGVSYEQYF
>TRBV13
CASSLRGGGYTF
>TRBV7-2
CASSFLRSYEQYF
>TRBV6-1
CASSARDRETYEQYF
>TRBV6-1
CASSELRPGEGPRAFF
>TRBV29-1
CSVWTSASTDTQYF
>TRBV9
CASSVDPGTSGGLGRTGELFF
>TRBV30
CAWRPPGAGERETQYF
>TRBV9
CASSVMVLAGVYEQFF
>TRBV13
CASSFYPDGLQGPGELFF
>TRBV10-3
CAINRQGKGNEQFF
>TRBV7-9
CASSLAGLVWETQYF
>TRBV4-2
CASSQVGGTRETQYF
>TRBV18
CASSFPGEQYF
>TRBV30
CAWSRETGSGYTF
>TRBV28
CASRLSERQGISAYNEQFF
>TRBV4-3
CASSQGAGGTTEAFF
>TRBV4-3
CASSQDNRDRGKGYTF
>TRBV19
CASTGGNYGYTF
>TRBV28
CASSPNLFLTDTQYF
>TRBV7-8
CASSTWGGAEYEQYF
>TRBV5-8
CASSFTGLLLDAFF
>TRBV28
CASSSTTSPSYEQYF
>TRBV5-1
CASSTGTTHTDTQYF
>TRBV6-5
CASSSDRANEKLFF
>TRBV9
CASSVGGLNNSPLHF
>TRBV28
CASSLRVTKYEQYF
>TRBV7-8
CASSSRLSPEHYNEQFF
>TRBV5-6
CASRLTGTGNSPLHF
>TRBV7-2
CASSLATSGGGDTQYF
>TRBV11-2
CASSLDRVGTDTQYF
>TRBV2
CASSDTGNTEAFF
>TRBV6-1
CASTSGYRDEGYTF